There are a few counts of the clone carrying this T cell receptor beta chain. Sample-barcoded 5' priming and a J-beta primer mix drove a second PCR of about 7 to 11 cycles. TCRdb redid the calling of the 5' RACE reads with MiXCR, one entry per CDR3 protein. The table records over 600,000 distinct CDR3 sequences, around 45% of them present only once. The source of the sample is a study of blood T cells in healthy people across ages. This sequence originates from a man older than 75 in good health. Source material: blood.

CDR3 protein: CSATASGRADTQYF. The CDR3 DNA follows: TGCAGTGCAACGGCTAGCGGGAGAGCAGATACGCAGTATTTT. The chain links TRBV20-1 to TRBJ2-3; 10 positions match TRBD2. The CDR3 sequence is 14 residues long. V trimming: 6 bases; J trimming: 4 bases; junction bases outside the gene matches: 7. Germline values: CDR1 DFQATT, CDR2 SNEGSKA (reference sequence).